The rows below give T cell receptor beta chains drawn from one sample of a study of blood T cells in healthy people across ages. One entry per CDR3 protein results from TCRdb running MiXCR on the 5' RACE reads. This table has 920,000 or so distinct CDR3 sequences, 40% to 45% appearing once. What was sequenced was blood. All receptors come from a woman aged 55 to 70 in good health. The CDR3 runs from the conserved cysteine through the conserved F or W. A D gene is named only where the DNA matches it firmly. Size is stated for part of the rows, as once, few or many counts, or as a class when the clone is expanded.

D gene	V gene	J gene	clone size	CDR3 protein	CDR3 DNA
NA	TRBV7-2	TRBJ2-7	NA	CASSFSSRSSYGQYF	TGTGCCAGCAGCTTTTCTAGTCGAAGCTCCTACGGGCAGTACTTC
TRBD1	TRBV20-1	TRBJ2-4	few	CSARDSGTAFGKNIQYF	TGCAGTGCTAGGGATTCCGGGACAGCTTTTGGCAAAAACATTCAGTACTTC
NA	TRBV2	TRBJ1-4	few	CASRSDSSGEKLFF	TGTGCCAGCAGGAGTGACAGTTCTGGGGAAAAACTGTTTTTT
NA	TRBV10-3	TRBJ2-3	many	CATSLGGPTDTQYF	TGTGCCACTTCCTTGGGGGGGCCCACAGATACGCAGTATTTT
NA	TRBV3-1	TRBJ2-1	NA	CASSQVLVSDEQFF	TGTGCCAGCAGCCAAGTCCTCGTTTCCGATGAGCAGTTCTTC
NA	TRBV6-2/TRBV6-3	TRBJ2-3	NA	CASGWVDTQYF	TGTGCCAGCGGATGGGTGGATACGCAGTATTTT
NA	TRBV5-4	TRBJ2-7	NA	CASSWDNGYEQYF	TGTGCCAGCAGTTGGGACAACGGCTACGAGCAGTACTTC
NA	TRBV5-5	TRBJ1-2	NA	CASSALRGYTF	TGTGCCAGCAGCGCCTTGAGGGGCTACACCTTC
TRBD1	TRBV27	TRBJ2-7	few	CASSTRGQGQYF	TGTGCCAGCAGTACCAGGGGGCAGGGGCAGTACTTC
NA	TRBV20-1	TRBJ1-5	few	CSARPQASRVQPQHF	TGCAGTGCTAGGCCTCAGGCTTCCCGGGTTCAGCCCCAGCATTTT
TRBD1	TRBV11-2	TRBJ2-5	few	CASSLDPQGLATQYF	TGTGCCAGCAGCTTAGACCCACAGGGGTTGGCGACCCAGTACTTC
TRBD2	TRBV7-2	TRBJ2-7	NA	CASSRQRGGSATSYEQYF	TGTGCCAGCAGCCGACAACGGGGCGGGAGCGCCACTTCCTACGAGCAGTACTTC
TRBD2	TRBV29-1	TRBJ2-1	few	CSVRPGLAYNEQFF	TGCAGCGTCAGACCGGGACTAGCCTACAATGAGCAGTTCTTC
NA	TRBV7-9	TRBJ2-3	NA	CASRKQESYYTDTQYF	TGTGCCAGCAGAAAACAGGAAAGTTACTACACAGATACGCAGTATTTT
NA	TRBV27	TRBJ1-5	NA	CASSSSQGINQPQHF	TGTGCCAGCAGTTCATCCCAGGGGATCAATCAGCCCCAGCATTTT
NA	TRBV4-1	TRBJ2-1	NA	CASSQGGTYKHEQFF	TGCGCCAGCAGCCAAGGTGGGACCTACAAGCATGAGCAGTTCTTC
NA	TRBV27	TRBJ2-1	NA	CASSYRGGSSSYNEQFF	TGTGCCAGCAGTTATAGAGGGGGGTCGAGCTCCTACAATGAGCAGTTCTTC
NA	TRBV14	TRBJ2-5	NA	CASSQAAGLGETQYF	TGTGCCAGCAGCCAAGCTGCGGGTCTGGGAGAGACCCAGTACTTC
TRBD1	TRBV18	TRBJ1-2	many	CASSPGQGYGYTF	TGTGCCAGCAGTCCCGGACAGGGCTATGGCTACACCTTC
TRBD2	TRBV14	TRBJ2-7	NA	CASSQGLAGLGEQYF	TGTGCCAGCAGCCAGGGACTAGCGGGGCTCGGCGAGCAGTACTTC